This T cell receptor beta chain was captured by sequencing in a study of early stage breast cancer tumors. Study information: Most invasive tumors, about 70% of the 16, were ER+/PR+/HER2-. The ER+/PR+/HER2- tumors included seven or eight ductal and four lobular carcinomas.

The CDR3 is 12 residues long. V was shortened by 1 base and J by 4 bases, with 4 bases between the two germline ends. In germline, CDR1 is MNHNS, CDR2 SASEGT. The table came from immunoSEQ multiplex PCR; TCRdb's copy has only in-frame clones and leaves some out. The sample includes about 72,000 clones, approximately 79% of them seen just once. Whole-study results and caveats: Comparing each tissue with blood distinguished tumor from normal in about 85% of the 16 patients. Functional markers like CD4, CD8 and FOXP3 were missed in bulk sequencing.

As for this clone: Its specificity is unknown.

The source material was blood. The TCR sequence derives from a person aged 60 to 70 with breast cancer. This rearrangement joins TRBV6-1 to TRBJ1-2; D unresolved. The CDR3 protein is CASSEGLYGYTF. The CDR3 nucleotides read TGTGCCAGCAGTGAAGGTCTCTATGGCTACACCTTC.